This T cell receptor beta chain came from a study of T-cell memory formation after mild COVID-19. Study-level background: Clustering of TCRs was largely donor specific. The study's findings and limits: Clones which contracted sat mainly in CM and EM if CD4+, and in EMRA if CD8+. A second wave of clones peaked on day 37, and their SARS-CoV-2 specificity went unconfirmed.

Per germline, CDR1 KGHSH and CDR2 LQKENI. With 0 bases removed from V and 7 bases from J, the gap between germline ends came to 9 bases. CDR3 length: 13 amino acids. This clonotype appeared a few times. Antigen unknown. Via MiXCR, TCRdb re-called the 5' RACE reads, giving one row per CDR3 protein. Of about 320,000 distinct CDR3 sequences listed, over 11% are singletons. Source material: PBMCs or a T cell subset sorted from them (not recorded which). The sequence was obtained from a young man who had mild COVID-19 (a few samples of this study predate the infection). Cell type and time point are not known. The chain joins TRBV18 to TRBJ1-2; no definite D call. The CDR3 protein is CASSPPGAAGYTF. For the CDR3, the DNA is TGTGCCAGCTCACCACCGGGCGCGGCTGGCTACACCTTC.